A selection of T cell receptor beta chains follows, all from one sample in a study of Graves' ophthalmopathy and Graves' hyperthyroidism. TCRdb analysed the multiplex PCR reads with MiXCR anew, one entry per CDR3 protein. The sample holds fewer than 650,000 distinct CDR3 sequences, about a fifth seen once. Input material: peripheral blood. These receptors all stem from a young woman with stable Graves' hyperthyroidism. Some clones in this sample may be carry-over from other donors' samples. Each CDR3 is given with its conserved first and last residue. The order of the fields is V gene, clone size, D gene, J gene, CDR3 DNA, CDR3 protein. The D gene is left open where the match is weak. Clone size is not always given. Where it is, it says once, few, many or a class for expanded clones.

TRBV5-1	NA	TRBD2	TRBJ2-7	TGCGCCAGCAGCTTGGCCTTCGGGACTAGCCTCTACGAGCAGTACTTC	CASSLAFGTSLYEQYF
TRBV19	NA	NA	TRBJ1-1	TGTGCCATCTCGCGGGGGGGGGCGAACACTGAAGCTTTCTTT	CAISRGGANTEAFF
TRBV12-3/TRBV12-4	NA	TRBD2	TRBJ2-7	TGTGCCAGCAGCACGGGGAGGGCTGGGTACGAGCAGTACTTC	CASSTGRAGYEQYF
TRBV5-1	few	TRBD2	TRBJ2-2	TGCGCCAGCAGCCGGGTAGCGGGAGGCGTCGGCGAGCTGTTTTTT	CASSRVAGGVGELFF
TRBV7-3	few	TRBD1	TRBJ2-5	TGTGCCAGCAGCCCCCTAGGACAGGGGGAGACCCAGTACTTC	CASSPLGQGETQYF
TRBV6-5	many	NA	TRBJ1-6	TGTGCCAGCAGTTCCACGACAGTCATAAAGGGGTCACCCCTCCACTTT	CASSSTTVIKGSPLHF
TRBV20-1	many	TRBD1	TRBJ1-2	TGCAGTGCTTCCTCCGGGACAGGGGTGAACTATGGCTACACCTTC	CSASSGTGVNYGYTF
TRBV12-3/TRBV12-4	NA	NA	TRBJ1-6	TGTGCCAGCAGCCCCGGTCACTATAATTCACCCCTCCACTTT	CASSPGHYNSPLHF
TRBV5-1	few	NA	TRBJ2-7	TGCGCCAGCAGCTTGGCCGAGGTGAGATACGAGCAGTACTTC	CASSLAEVRYEQYF
TRBV12-3/TRBV12-4	many	TRBD1	TRBJ1-2	TGTGCCAGCAGATACCGGACAGGGGAATATGGCTACACCTTC	CASRYRTGEYGYTF
TRBV11-2	once	TRBD1	TRBJ1-1	TGTGCCAGCAGCGGAGCAGGGGGCCTGAACACTGAAGCTTTCTTT	CASSGAGGLNTEAFF
TRBV20-1	NA	TRBD2	TRBJ2-5	TGCAGTGCTAGAGGTAGCGGGGCCCAAGAGACCCAGTACTTC	CSARGSGAQETQYF
TRBV12-3/TRBV12-4	many	NA	TRBJ1-5	TGTGCCAGCAGTTTAGCAGGGGAGGTACAGCCCCAGCATTTT	CASSLAGEVQPQHF
TRBV29-1	many	NA	TRBJ2-5	TGCAGCGTCGAAATCGGGCAAGAGACCCAGTACTTC	CSVEIGQETQYF
TRBV30	many	NA	TRBJ2-7	TGTGCCTGGAGTAAGTTGGGAGTCTACGAGCAGTACTTC	CAWSKLGVYEQYF
TRBV28	NA	NA	TRBJ2-7	TGTGCCGCCAGGCAGGGGTCCTACGAGCAGTACTTC	CAARQGSYEQYF
TRBV7-6	many	TRBD1	TRBJ1-5	TGTGCCAGCAGCCAAGCTCAGGGGGGAGTCGGCAATCAGCCCCAGCATTTT	CASSQAQGGVGNQPQHF
TRBV5-5	many	NA	TRBJ1-1	TGTGCCAGCAGCTTCCGGACGGGGAACACTGAAGCTTTCTTT	CASSFRTGNTEAFF
TRBV27	many	NA	TRBJ1-2	TGTGCCAGCAGAGTTTGGACCGGCAGGGACTATGGCTACACCTTC	CASRVWTGRDYGYTF
TRBV6-1	many	NA	TRBJ1-3	TGTGCCAGCAGGGCCGACCCGTACTCTGGAAACACCATATATTTT	CASRADPYSGNTIYF
TRBV5-1	many	TRBD1	TRBJ1-1	TGCGCCAGCAGCCAGACCGGGACAGGGTGGACGGAAGCTTTCTTT	CASSQTGTGWTEAFF
TRBV28	NA	NA	TRBJ1-3	TGTGCCAGCTTTATGAGAAACACCATATATTTT	CASFMRNTIYF
TRBV20-1	many	NA	TRBJ1-1	TGCAGTGCTCCTCGGAACCCTGGAGCTTTCTTT	CSAPRNPGAFF
TRBV30	many	NA	TRBJ2-4	TGTGCCTGGAGTGTAAGGGACTTAGCCAAAAACATTCAGTACTTC	CAWSVRDLAKNIQYF
TRBV30	many	NA	TRBJ1-2	TGTGCCTGGACAGGTGGCAGGCAAGGCTACACCTTC	CAWTGGRQGYTF
TRBV6-5	many	NA	TRBJ2-5	TGTGCCAGCAGTTACTCGTACAGGGCCTGGGAGACCCAGTACTTC	CASSYSYRAWETQYF
TRBV7-2	NA	TRBD1	TRBJ2-5	TGTGCCAGCAGCCCCACCGGGACAGGGAGTTCGACCCAGTACTTC	CASSPTGTGSSTQYF